What follows describes a single T cell receptor (beta chain). The second PCR ran roughly 7 to 12 cycles with a sample-barcoded 5' primer and J-beta primers. TCRdb re-called the 5' RACE reads through MiXCR, storing one row per CDR3 protein. The sample gives around 1.7 million distinct CDR3 sequences, roughly 27% of which show up once; about 7.7% is in the top ten. This entry belongs to a study of blood T cells in healthy people across ages. Germline V gene data show CDR1 as GTSNPN and CDR2 as SVGIG (reference sequence). The length of the CDR3 is 15 residues. Trimming shortened V by 2 bases and J by 3 bases, and 16 bases separated the two germline ends.

The sequencing input was blood. The TCR comes from a woman aged 25-40 years in good health. The chain employs TRBV30 and TRBJ1-1; D might be TRBD1 (5 bases). In nucleotides, the CDR3 is TGTGCCTGGAGTCCGGGACTTGGCAGTGACACTGAAGCTTTCTTT. Encoded protein: CAWSPGLGSDTEAFF.